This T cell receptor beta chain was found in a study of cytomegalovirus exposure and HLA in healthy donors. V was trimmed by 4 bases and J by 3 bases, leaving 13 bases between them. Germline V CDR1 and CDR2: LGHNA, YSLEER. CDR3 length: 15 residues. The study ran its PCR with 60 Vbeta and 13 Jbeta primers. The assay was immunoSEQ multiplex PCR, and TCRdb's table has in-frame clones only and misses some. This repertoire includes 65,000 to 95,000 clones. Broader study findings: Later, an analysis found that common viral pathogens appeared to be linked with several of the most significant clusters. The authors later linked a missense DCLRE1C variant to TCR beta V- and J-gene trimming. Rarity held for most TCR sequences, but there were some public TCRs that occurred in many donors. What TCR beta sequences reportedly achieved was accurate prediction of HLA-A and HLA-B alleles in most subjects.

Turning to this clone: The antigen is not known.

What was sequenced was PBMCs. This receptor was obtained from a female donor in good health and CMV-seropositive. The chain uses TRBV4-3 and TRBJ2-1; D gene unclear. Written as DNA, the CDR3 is TGCGCCAGCAGCCCCCACCAGGATAGCTACAATGAGCAGTTCTTC. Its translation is CASSPHQDSYNEQFF.